These 31 T cell receptor beta chains were sequenced from one sample in a study of T cell responses to AZD1222 COVID-19 vaccine. Generated by immunoSEQ multiplex PCR, the TCRdb table keeps only in-frame clones and is missing some. Among about 160,000 clones listed, 94% were seen once. Sample: peripheral blood, taken 28 days after the second AZD1222 dose. These receptors were obtained from an adult who received the AZD1222 COVID-19 vaccine.

The chain recombines TRBV11-2 with TRBJ2-7; D remains unclear. The CDR3 consists of 12 residues. The V gene's germline CDR1 is SGHAT and CDR2 FQNNGV. The ends were cut back, 1 base at V and 1 base at J, with 2 bases in the middle. CDR3 sequence (DNA): TGTGCCAGCAGCTTAGCTTCCTACGAGCAGTACTTC. As protein: CASSLASYEQYF.

CDR3 sequence (DNA): TGTGCCAGCAGCGATGACAGGGGGCCCGGGGAGCTGTTTTTT. Its translation: CASSDDRGPGELFF. The chain couples TRBV7-9 to TRBJ2-2, with 10 positions matching TRBD1. The V segment lost 5 bases and the J segment 6 bases; nucleotides outside the gene matches: 3. This CDR3 is 14 amino acids long. Germline V gene lookup returns CDR1 SEHNR and CDR2 FQNEAQ (reference sequence). The variable domain in full, completed from reference TRBV7-9 and TRBJ2-2, reads DTGVSQNPRHKITKRGQNVTFRCDPISEHNRLYWYRQTLGQGPEFLTYFQNEAQLEKSRLLSDRFSAERPKGSFSTLEIQRTEQGDSAMYLCASSDDRGPGELFFGEGSRLTVL.

The CDR3 DNA reads TGTGCCAGCAGTTACTCGACCGAGTACGAGCAGTACTTC. Translating gives CASSYSTEYEQYF. V gene TRBV6-6 combines with J gene TRBJ2-7; no clear D. Germline V lookup: CDR1 MNHNY, CDR2 SVGAGI (reference sequence). CDR3 size: 13 residues. Trimming pared 0 bases from V and 4 bases from J, leaving 7 bases between.

The V and J genes are TRBV6-5 and TRBJ2-7; 8 nucleotides align to TRBD1. From germline, CDR1 is MNHEY and CDR2 SVGAGI. This CDR3 spans 15 amino acids. After removal of 6 bases from V and 7 bases from J, the junction contained 14 bases not matched to a gene. CDR3 DNA sequence: TGTGCCAGCAGGTACACCAACCAGGGGGCGGGGGAGCAGTACTTC. Its protein is CASRYTNQGAGEQYF.

The chain combines TRBV6-5 with TRBJ1-2; D not resolved. The CDR3 has 13 residues. CDR1 and CDR2 from the germline V gene are MNHEY and SVGAGI. V lost 7 bases and J lost 3, with 12 bases in between. The CDR3 region is CASIGGLDYGYTF. The CDR3, as DNA: TGTGCCAGCATAGGAGGGCTTGACTATGGCTACACCTTC.

The rearrangement joins TRBV30 to TRBJ1-4; tentative D call: TRBD1 (5 bases). Germline CDR1 GTSNPN, CDR2 SVGIG (reference sequence). The germline V and J ends were trimmed by 4 bases and 0 bases, with 18 bases remaining between them. The CDR3 covers 17 residues. CDR3 sequence: CAWMGGFTSTTNEKLFF. Written as DNA, the CDR3 is TGTGCCTGGATGGGGGGGTTTACAAGCACAACTAATGAAAAACTGTTTTTT.

The chain has TRBV7-9 and TRBJ2-3; D is uncertain. Germline values: CDR1 SEHNR, CDR2 FQNEAQ (reference sequence). V gave up 8 bases and J gave up 0 bases, with 6 bases separating them. CDR3 length equals 12 residues. The CDR3 spells CASGWSTDTQYF. DNA of the CDR3: TGTGCCAGCGGGTGGAGCACAGATACGCAGTATTTT.

The genes are TRBV4-3 and TRBJ2-3; 9 bases are shared with TRBD1. The CDR3 is 15 amino acids. Germline V CDR1 and CDR2: LGHNA, YSLEER. The trim removed 0 bases at V and 5 bases at J, leaving 3 bases unmatched. In DNA form, the CDR3 reads TGCGCCAGCAGCCAAGATGTGGACAGGGGAGATACGCAGTATTTT. Its translation: CASSQDVDRGDTQYF.

Remarks on this clone: A much larger clonotype is one base distant, so this may be a read error. The V and J genes are TRBV28 and TRBJ2-7; 10 bases fit TRBD2. CDR3 length: 15 residues. In germline, CDR1 is MDHEN, CDR2 SYDVKM. Trimming removed 6 bases from V and 2 bases from J; junction bases left unmatched: 7. DNA for the CDR3: TGTGCCAGCAGCTTAGCAGCGGGAGGGCCCTACGAGCAGTACTTC. It is translated as CASSLAAGGPYEQYF.

For this clone: Other DNA sequences in this specimen translate into the identical CDR3. V usage is TRBV6-2 or TRBV6-3 and J usage is TRBJ2-3; D is undetermined. Germline V gene lookup returns CDR1 MNHEY and CDR2 SVGEGT. The CDR3 has 13 residues. Trimming pared 2 bases from V and 4 bases from J, leaving 7 bases between. CDR3 nucleotides: TGTGCCAGCAGTTACCGAGTAGCAGATACGCAGTATTTT. This translates into CASSYRVADTQYF.

V and J are TRBV7-8 and TRBJ2-7; no clear D. The germline V gene has CDR1 SGHVS and CDR2 FQNEAQ. The CDR3 runs 12 residues. V was cut by 5 bases and J by 0 bases, with 5 bases left in between. DNA of the CDR3: TGTGCCAGCAGCCCAACCTCCTACGAGCAGTACTTC. This translates into CASSPTSYEQYF. The full variable domain, with the rest looked up from reference TRBV7-8 and TRBJ2-7, is GAGVSQSPRYKVAKRGQDVALRCDPISGHVSLFWYQQALGQGPEFLTYFQNEAQLDKSGLPSDRFFAERPEGSVSTLKIQRTQQEDSAVYLCASSPTSYEQYFGPGTRLTVT.

CDR3 nucleotide sequence: TGTGCCAGCTCACCACCGTCCAACTCCTACAATGAGCAGTTCTTC. Translating it yields CASSPPSNSYNEQFF. This chain uses TRBV18 with TRBJ2-1; D not resolved. The CDR3 extends over 15 amino acids. V lost 0 bases and J 0 bases, leaving 6 bases between the germline ends. The V gene's germline CDR1 is KGHSH and CDR2 LQKENI.

This clone has only a few counts. The rearrangement joins TRBV28 to TRBJ2-7; no clear D. This CDR3 comprises 11 residues. CDR1 MDHEN and CDR2 SYDVKM come from the germline V gene. Between the trimmed V and J ends, which lost 4 bases and 4 bases, there was a span of 5 bases. The CDR3 DNA reads as TGTGCCAGCAGTTCCTTATACGAGCAGTACTTC. This translates into CASSSLYEQYF.

The V call is TRBV5-1, the J call TRBJ2-7; 10 positions agree with TRBD2. V was clipped by 3 bases and J by 6 bases; unmatched bases: 15. The CDR3 loop spans 17 amino acids. Germline CDR1 and CDR2: SGHRS and YFSETQ. This chain's CDR3 is CASSSIKQREGYVEQYF. CDR3 DNA sequence: TGCGCCAGCAGCTCGATAAAACAGCGGGAGGGCTATGTCGAGCAGTACTTC.

The chain couples TRBV5-1 to TRBJ2-7; no firm D call. Germline V gene lookup returns CDR1 SGHRS and CDR2 YFSETQ. V was shortened by 0 bases and J by 0 bases, with 7 bases between the two germline ends. The CDR3 has 14 amino acids. The chain's CDR3 is CASSLAIHSYEQYF. DNA for the CDR3: TGCGCCAGCAGCTTGGCCATTCACTCCTACGAGCAGTACTTC.

The rearrangement joins TRBV7-6 to TRBJ2-1; 12 positions agree with TRBD2. CDR1 and CDR2 (germline): SGHVS, FNYEAQ. This CDR3 is 13 amino acids long. Trimming cost V 5 bases and J 10 bases; bases outside gene matches: 3. DNA of the CDR3: TGTGCCAGCAGCCACGGGACTAGCGGGGAGCAGTTCTTC. Its translation is CASSHGTSGEQFF.

The rearrangement links TRBV30 to TRBJ2-1; D is perhaps TRBD2 (5 bases). Germline V gene sequence: CDR1 GTSNPN, CDR2 SVGIG (reference sequence). Trimming removed 4 bases at V and 2 bases at J, with 12 bases between. The length of the CDR3 is 14 residues. The DNA for the CDR3 is TGTGCCTGGACCGGACTGGAGGCCTACAATGAGCAGTTCTTC. This translates into CAWTGLEAYNEQFF.

The gene calls are TRBV5-1 and TRBJ1-6; D uncertain. CDR3 length equals 15 residues. CDR1 SGHRS and CDR2 YFSETQ come from the germline V gene. V was trimmed by 0 bases and J by 11 bases, leaving 15 bases between them. The chain's CDR3 is CASSLAHGESTPLHF. The CDR3 DNA reads TGCGCCAGCAGCTTGGCTCATGGGGAGAGTACACCCCTCCACTTT.

The chain has TRBV6-5 and TRBJ1-1; a weak D match, TRBD1 (5 bases). CDR1 is MNHEY and CDR2 is SVGAGI in the germline V gene. This CDR3 spans 13 amino acids. V was shortened by 6 bases and J by 6 bases, with 14 bases between the two germline ends. CDR3 DNA: TGTGCCAGCAGCGCCGCAGGGTGGGCTGAAGCTTTCTTT. This encodes CASSAAGWAEAFF.

This chain connects TRBV4-1 to TRBJ2-7; D possibly uses TRBD1 or TRBD2 (5 bases each). V was clipped by 4 bases and J by 0 bases, with 7 bases between them. The germline V gene encodes CDR1 MGHRA and CDR2 YSYEKL. The CDR3 runs 13 residues. CDR3 loop: CASSPGPSYEQYF. CDR3 DNA: TGCGCCAGCAGCCCGGGACCCTCCTACGAGCAGTACTTC.

The CDR3 region has the DNA TGTGCCAGCAGTTATGCGTCCCCGGGACTACTGAACACTGAAGCTTTCTTT. It specifies CASSYASPGLLNTEAFF. V usage is TRBV6-2 or TRBV6-3 and J usage is TRBJ1-1; the D gene is possibly TRBD1 (5 bases). Germline V gene data show CDR1 as MNHEY and CDR2 as SVGEGT. V was trimmed by 3 bases and J by 0 bases, leaving 17 bases between them. This CDR3 contains 17 residues.

This sequence joins TRBV4-2 and TRBJ2-3, with D perhaps being TRBD1 or TRBD2 (6 bases each). V was pared by 0 bases and J by 1 base, with 17 bases between. Germline V gene data show CDR1 as LGHNA and CDR2 as YNFKEQ. The CDR3 contains 18 residues. CDR3: CASSQDPEGRGRTDTQYF. CDR3 in DNA: TGTGCCAGCAGCCAAGACCCGGAGGGCAGGGGCCGCACAGATACGCAGTATTTT.

This chain joins TRBV5-8 and TRBJ2-1, with D possibly matching TRBD1 (6 bases). Germline assignment: CDR1 SGHTS and CDR2 YDEGEE. The CDR3 sequence is 13 residues long. V was trimmed by 0 bases and J by 9 bases, leaving 10 bases between them. For the CDR3, the DNA is TGTGCCAGCAGCTTGGTGGGGGCCCGTGAGCAGTTCTTC. It encodes CASSLVGAREQFF.

The chain has TRBV9 and TRBJ1-4; no clear D. Germline values: CDR1 SGDLS, CDR2 YYNGEE. The CDR3 is made up of 15 amino acids. Trimming shortened V by 0 bases and J by 0 bases, and 6 bases separated the two germline ends. The CDR3 sequence is CASSVGATTNEKLFF. The CDR3 DNA is TGTGCCAGCAGCGTAGGGGCAACAACTAATGAAAAACTGTTTTTT.

This chain connects TRBV12-5 to TRBJ1-6, with TRBD1 matching over 10 bases. The CDR3 contains 17 residues. After removal of 3 bases from V and 7 bases from J, the junction contained 9 bases not matched to a gene. Germline CDR1 reads LGHNT; CDR2 reads FRNRAP. CDR3: CASGFGGGQGLNSPLHF. Here the CDR3 DNA reads TGTGCTAGTGGTTTTGGGGGGGGACAGGGGCTCAATTCACCCCTCCACTTT.

This clone was found once. V gene TRBV27 combines with J gene TRBJ1-3; 7 bases map to TRBD1. The V gene's germline CDR1 is MNHEY and CDR2 SMNVEV (reference sequence). There are 16 residues in the CDR3. Trimming removed 5 bases from V and 0 bases from J; junction bases left unmatched: 7. CDR3 in amino acids: CASSPNGTDSGNTIYF. In nucleotides, the CDR3 is TGTGCCAGCAGTCCGAACGGGACAGACTCTGGAAACACCATATATTTT.

The V gene is TRBV24-1, the J gene TRBJ2-1, with 7 bases that match TRBD1. Unmatched junction bases numbered 1, after V lost 5 bases and J lost 4 bases. Germline V gene lookup returns CDR1 KGHDR and CDR2 SFDVKD. The CDR3 runs 13 residues. In DNA form, the CDR3 reads TGTGCCACCAGTGTACAGGGGTACAATGAGCAGTTCTTC. It codes for CATSVQGYNEQFF.

The chain is built from TRBV9 and TRBJ2-1; D possibly corresponds to TRBD1 (6 bases). CDR3 length: 11 residues. V lost 7 bases, J lost 8 bases, and 10 bases lay in between. Germline CDR1 SGDLS, CDR2 YYNGEE. The CDR3: CASGKGDEQFF. CDR3 sequence (DNA): TGTGCCAGCGGGAAGGGGGATGAGCAGTTCTTC.

V usage is TRBV18 and J usage is TRBJ1-2; the match to TRBD1 covers 10 bases. From germline, CDR1 is KGHSH and CDR2 LQKENI. V was pared by 3 bases and J by 9 bases, with 10 bases of the junction left unmatched. CDR3 size: 15 residues. CDR3 amino acids: CASSPTGTGASSYTF. The CDR3 DNA is TGTGCCAGCTCACCGACCGGGACAGGGGCGTCTAGCTACACCTTC.

Only one count was recorded for this clone. This chain connects TRBV4-1 to TRBJ2-3; TRBD1 aligns across 9 bases. This CDR3 has 16 amino acids. With V trimmed by 0 bases and J by 6 bases, 7 bases remained unmatched. Germline V gene data show CDR1 as MGHRA and CDR2 as YSYEKL. CDR3 residues: CASSQEGGTGLDTQYF. CDR3 sequence (DNA): TGCGCCAGCAGCCAAGAAGGCGGGACAGGGTTGGATACGCAGTATTTT.

This chain links TRBV2 with TRBJ1-2; 8 nucleotides line up with TRBD1. The CDR3 is 15 residues long. The V segment lost 1 base and the J segment 6 bases; nucleotides outside the gene matches: 7. Per the germline V gene, CDR1 is SNHLY and CDR2 is FYNNEI. DNA of the CDR3: TGTGCCAGCAGTGAAGGGACAGGGAGGGGAGATGGCTACACCTTC. Translation: CASSEGTGRGDGYTF.